One and the same sample provided the 20 T cell receptor beta chains below, sequenced in a study of metastatic and nonmetastatic thyroid tumors. TCRdb re-called clones from the PCR reads using MiXCR. The sample shows 12,000 or so clones, around 23% of them seen only once. Prior to thyroid surgery, none of the patients had received any treatment. The sample was blood. The receptor set was obtained from a male donor with papillary thyroid cancer or a benign thyroid nodule (not recorded which). Some clones in this sample may be carry-over from other donors' samples.

There are many counts of this clone. The genes are TRBV11-3 and TRBJ2-1, with no clear D. Trimming cost V 4 bases and J 12 bases, with 22 bases left between them. Germline values: CDR1 SGHNT, CDR2 YENEEA. This CDR3 is built from 15 residues. The CDR3 spells CASSSRQITTMGQFF. The CDR3 DNA sequence: TGTGCCAGCAGCTCCCGGCAGATTACTACAATGGGGCAGTTCTTC.

As regards this clone: This sequence may be a read error, since a much larger clone differs from it by one base. The chain employs TRBV19 and TRBJ2-3, with 7 bases matching TRBD1. CDR3 length equals 14 residues. V trimming: 3 bases; J trimming: 4 bases; junction bases outside the gene matches: 4. Per germline, CDR1 LNHDA and CDR2 SQIVND (reference sequence). CDR3 in DNA: TGTGCCAGTAGTATGGGACAGTGGGCAGATACGCAGTATTTT. The encoded protein is CASSMGQWADTQYF. Full variable domain (remainder filled in from reference TRBV19 and TRBJ2-3): DGGITQSPKYLFRKEGQNVTLSCEQNLNHDAMYWYRQDPGQGLRLIYYSQIVNDFQKGDIAEGYSVSREKKESFPLTVTSAQKNPTAFYLCASSMGQWADTQYFGPGTRLTVL.

This clone has more than one count but fewer than ten. The rearrangement uses TRBV28 and TRBJ1-5; D is unresolved. In germline, CDR1 is MDHEN, CDR2 SYDVKM. Between the trimmed V and J ends, which lost 2 bases and 4 bases, there was a span of 3 bases. The length of the CDR3 is 12 residues. The CDR3 region has the DNA TGTGCCAGCAGTTTAAGGAATCAGCCCCAGCATTTT. The encoded protein is CASSLRNQPQHF. Variable domain in full (rest from reference TRBV28 and TRBJ1-5): DVKVTQSSRYLVKRTGEKVFLECVQDMDHENMFWYRQDPGLGLRLIYFSYDVKMKEKGDIPEGYSVSREKKERFSLILESASTNQTSMYLCASSLRNQPQHFGDGTRLSIL.

The chain joins TRBV27 to TRBJ2-5; possible D gene TRBD2, 5 bases. V gave up 2 bases and J gave up 7 bases, with 14 bases separating them. Per the germline V gene, CDR1 is MNHEY and CDR2 is SMNVEV (reference sequence). CDR3 length equals 14 residues. The CDR3 spells CASSLARDKGTQYF. In DNA form, the CDR3 reads TGTGCCAGCAGTTTAGCCCGGGATAAAGGGACCCAGTACTTC.

The table lists this clone with a count of one. The chain couples TRBV30 to TRBJ1-5, with D hard to call. V lost 4 bases to trimming and J lost 1 base, with 8 bases between them. Germline lookup yields CDR1 GTSNPN and CDR2 SVGIG (reference sequence). The CDR3 runs to 13 residues. This chain's CDR3 is CAWKGQSNQPQHF. Here the CDR3 DNA reads TGTGCCTGGAAGGGTCAGAGCAATCAGCCCCAGCATTTT. Variable domain in full (rest from reference TRBV30 and TRBJ1-5): SQTIHQWPATLVQPVGSPLSLECTVEGTSNPNLYWYRQAAGRGLQLLFYSVGIGQISSEVPQNLSASRPQDRQFILSSKKLLLSDSGFYLCAWKGQSNQPQHFGDGTRLSIL.

This clone was recorded a few times. The chain has TRBV27 and TRBJ2-7, with a tentative D call TRBD1 (8 bases). Trimming took off 6 bases at V and 4 bases at J, with 16 bases between the two ends. The CDR3 is 14 amino acids. Germline V gene sequence: CDR1 MNHEY, CDR2 SMNVEV (reference sequence). The CDR3 spells CASSFTGGGYEQYF. The CDR3 DNA sequence: TGTGCCAGCAGCTTTACAGGGGGAGGGTACGAGCAGTACTTC.

V usage is TRBV20-1 and J usage is TRBJ1-5, with 9 bases fitting TRBD1. The germline V gene has CDR1 DFQATT and CDR2 SNEGSKA (reference sequence). CDR3 length: 15 residues. Trimming at V came to 0 bases and at J to 7 bases, leaving 7 bases not matched to a gene. The CDR3 nucleotides are TGCAGTGCTAGAGACGGGACAGGGTCGAGCCAGCCCCAGCATTTT. It encodes CSARDGTGSSQPQHF.

The chain uses TRBV10-1 and TRBJ2-7; D is undetermined. Trimming cost V 4 bases and J 6 bases, with 16 bases left between them. CDR1 and CDR2 (germline): WNHNN, SYGVQD (reference sequence). The CDR3 runs to 14 residues. CDR3 sequence: CASSGHLRPGEQYF. DNA of the CDR3: TGCGCCAGCAGTGGACATTTGAGGCCGGGCGAGCAGTACTTC.

This clone was counted a few times. V gene TRBV11-3 combines with J gene TRBJ2-1, with 15 bases lining up with TRBD2. This CDR3 region has 19 residues. Looked up from germline, CDR1 is SGHNT and CDR2 is YENEEA. Losses at the gene ends were 1 base for V and 2 bases for J; bases not matched to a gene: 6. The CDR3 coding sequence is TGTGCCAGCAGCTTAGTTGGACTAGCGGGAGGGCCGCCCTACAATGAGCAGTTCTTC. It yields the protein CASSLVGLAGGPPYNEQFF.

Judged by abundance, this clone is medium-sized. Other DNA sequences in this specimen translate into the identical CDR3. This chain connects TRBV7-8 to TRBJ1-2; 8 bases align to TRBD1. The trim removed 5 bases at V and 4 bases at J, leaving 3 bases unmatched. CDR1 SGHVS and CDR2 FQNEAQ come from the germline V gene. The CDR3 contains 13 residues. The CDR3 nucleotides read TGTGCCAGCAGCCTCACAGGGGGCTATGGCTACACCTTC. The encoded protein is CASSLTGGYGYTF.

This clone was recorded a few times. The genes are TRBV6-1 and TRBJ2-7; D might be TRBD1 or TRBD2, each matching 6 bases. The CDR3 length is 13 residues. V shed 6 bases and J shed 7 bases, with 16 bases lying between them. Germline-derived CDR1 and CDR2 are MNHNS and SASEGT. CDR3 sequence reads: CASSQTGAGEQYF. The CDR3 bases are TGTGCCAGCAGCCAAACGGGGGCAGGGGAGCAGTACTTC.

This sequence joins TRBV6-1 and TRBJ2-2; the match to TRBD1 covers 10 bases. This CDR3 is built from 16 residues. Trimming removed 0 bases from V and 5 bases from J; junction bases left unmatched: 3. The germline V gene has CDR1 MNHNS and CDR2 SASEGT. The DNA for the CDR3 is TGTGCCAGCAGTGAAGCGCCGGGACAGGGGACCGGGGAGCTGTTTTTT. Translating it yields CASSEAPGQGTGELFF.

A remark on this clone: This CDR3 fails to terminate in the conserved phenylalanine or tryptophan, so it likely reflects a read error. The V gene is TRBV24-1, the J gene TRBJ2-2; D is undetermined. Germline V CDR1 and CDR2: KGHDR, SFDVKD. V dropped 4 bases and J dropped 12 bases, with 17 bases sitting between them. The CDR3 consists of 14 residues. The DNA of the CDR3 is TGTGCCACCAGTGACTCTCGACACCGACTTAAGCTGTTTTTA. This sequence encodes CATSDSRHRLKLFL.

The V call is TRBV6-2 or TRBV6-3, the J call TRBJ1-1, with D uncertain. With 7 bases removed from V and 0 bases from J, the gap between germline ends came to 18 bases. CDR3 length: 16 residues. The germline V gene has CDR1 MNHEY and CDR2 SVGEGT. Here the CDR3 reads CASKALAGYMNTEAFF. The CDR3 DNA reads as TGTGCCAGCAAAGCCTTGGCCGGGTACATGAACACTGAAGCTTTCTTT.

This clone showed up just a few times. The chain recombines TRBV6-1 with TRBJ2-6; tentative D call: TRBD2 (5 bases). V lost 8 bases to trimming and J lost 0 bases, with 14 bases between them. CDR1 is MNHNS and CDR2 is SASEGT in the germline V gene. The length of the CDR3 is 16 residues. CDR3 residues: CASEVGGGSGANVLTF. The DNA of the CDR3 is TGTGCCAGCGAGGTAGGAGGCGGCTCTGGGGCCAACGTCCTGACTTTC.

The rearrangement links TRBV28 to TRBJ1-4; D uncertain. Germline values: CDR1 MDHEN, CDR2 SYDVKM. The CDR3 has 13 residues. V lost 2 bases to trimming and J lost 10 bases, with 11 bases between them. CDR3 region: CASSLPSKGKLFF. In nucleotides, the CDR3 is TGTGCCAGCAGTTTACCCTCGAAGGGAAAACTGTTTTTT.

This clone was seen more than once but under ten times. This rearrangement joins TRBV19 to TRBJ2-2; 8 nucleotides align to TRBD1. J lost 1 base, V lost 9 bases, and 4 bases had no gene match. Germline CDR1 reads LNHDA; CDR2 reads SQIVND (reference sequence). The CDR3 has 14 residues. CDR3 bases: TGTGCCAGCCGTGGGACAGGGAACACCGGGGAGCTGTTTTTT. Amino acid sequence: CASRGTGNTGELFF.

This chain connects TRBV11-2 to TRBJ2-2, with 13 bases that match TRBD2. V was pared by 0 bases and J by 6 bases, with 4 bases of the junction left unmatched. The CDR3 runs to 17 residues. Germline CDR1 reads SGHAT; CDR2 reads FQNNGV. CDR3 nucleotide sequence: TGTGCCAGCAGCTTAGAAAGGACTAGCGGGAGATCCGGGGAGCTGTTTTTT. Translated: CASSLERTSGRSGELFF. Full variable domain (remainder filled in from reference TRBV11-2 and TRBJ2-2): EAGVAQSPRYKIIEKRQSVAFWCNPISGHATLYWYQQILGQGPKLLIQFQNNGVVDDSQLPKDRFSAERLKGVDSTLKIQPAKLEDSAVYLCASSLERTSGRSGELFFGEGSRLTVL.

The chain employs TRBV6-2 or TRBV6-3 and TRBJ2-1; 12 positions match TRBD2. Germline values: CDR1 MNHEY, CDR2 SVGEGT. The CDR3 consists of 16 residues. V trimming: 5 bases; J trimming: 5 bases; junction bases outside the gene matches: 7. CDR3 bases: TGTGCCAGCAGTCCCCTAGCGGGAGGGCGACACAATGAGCAGTTCTTC. Amino acids: CASSPLAGGRHNEQFF.

This clone was observed a handful of times. The chain has TRBV6-1 and TRBJ2-1, with D perhaps being TRBD1 or TRBD2 (5 bases each). Deletions cut 6 bases from V and 10 bases from J, with 13 bases between. The CDR3 has 12 residues. CDR1 and CDR2 (germline): MNHNS, SASEGT. The CDR3 region is CASRDGAGEQFF. The CDR3 DNA reads as TGTGCCAGCAGGGACGGGGCGGGCGAGCAGTTCTTC.